This T cell receptor beta chain was recovered during a study of T cells after yellow fever vaccination. This CDR3 has 11 residues. Trimming took 8 bases from V and 3 from J, leaving 4 bases between them. This clonotype was counted a few times. A single record per CDR3 protein comes from TCRdb applying MiXCR to the 5' RACE reads. The data show 300,000 to 450,000 distinct CDR3 sequences, around 6.4% seen once. The source is a man aged 25-40 years who received the YFV17D yellow fever vaccine. The sample in question was PBMCs, obtained 5 days after the yellow fever booster vaccination. The chain joins TRBV12-3 or TRBV12-4 to TRBJ2-2; D is ambiguous. Written as DNA, the CDR3 is TGTGCCAGCGGCTACACCGGGGAGCTGTTTTTT. It translates to CASGYTGELFF.